The 27 T cell receptor beta chains reported below all come from one sample, sequenced in a study of human T cells and chemical hapten exposure. TCRdb called the RACE reads again in MiXCR, with one record for every CDR3 protein. In the table there are about 34,000 distinct CDR3 sequences, around 6.8% of which are singletons. The sample's time point: patch test 1, 2 weeks after DPC sensitization. Sample treatment: therapeutic diphenylcyclopropenone sensitization with weekly scalp DPC. It was from unfractionated whole blood that total RNA was extracted. The specimen was whole blood, collected in connection with sensitization to the hapten diphenylcyclopropenone (DPC). These receptor sequences come from a woman under 40 with alopecia areata. Some clones in this sample may be carry-over from other donors' samples.

This clonotype appeared many times. This rearrangement joins TRBV6-1 to TRBJ2-6; D not resolved. Per the germline V gene, CDR1 is MNHNS and CDR2 is SASEGT. Trimming left V 5 bases short and J 2 bases short, with 10 bases between. The CDR3 extends over 15 amino acids. The CDR3 bases are TGTGCCAGCAGTAGGACCGAAGCTGGGGCCAACGTCCTGACTTTC. Translated, it gives CASSRTEAGANVLTF.

V is TRBV6-2 or TRBV6-3 and J is TRBJ1-2; 7 bases align to TRBD1. The CDR3 has 14 residues. The V segment lost 7 bases and the J segment 7 bases; nucleotides outside the gene matches: 12. Germline V gene sequence: CDR1 MNHEY, CDR2 SVGEGT. In nucleotides, the CDR3 is TGTGCCAGCACCCCACAGGGGTTCTTCGGTGGCTACACCTTC. Translated, it gives CASTPQGFFGGYTF.

This clonotype has ten or more counts. The gene calls are TRBV12-3 or TRBV12-4 and TRBJ2-6, with a possible D match to TRBD2 (6 bases). V shed 0 bases and J shed 1 base, with 13 bases lying between them. The CDR3 contains 18 residues. Written as DNA, the CDR3 is TGTGCCAGCAGTTTAGCATATGGGGGGTCTTCTGGGGCCAACGTCCTGACTTTC. It specifies CASSLAYGGSSGANVLTF.

This clonotype was seen at least ten times. The CDR3 is CASSSRKEDQPQHF. Written as DNA, the CDR3 is TGTGCCAGCAGTTCCAGGAAGGAGGATCAGCCCCAGCATTTT. V usage is TRBV28 and J usage is TRBJ1-5; unclear D gene. Trimming pared 4 bases from V and 5 bases from J, leaving 12 bases between. This CDR3 region has 14 residues. Germline assignment: CDR1 MDHEN and CDR2 SYDVKM.

This clonotype was seen repeatedly, ten times or more. The chain couples TRBV12-3 or TRBV12-4 to TRBJ2-1; the D is unclear. CDR3 length equals 11 residues. V was pared by 3 bases and J by 7 bases, with 4 bases between. The CDR3 DNA follows: TGTGCCAGCAGTTTGCGGAATGAGCAGTTCTTC. Protein product: CASSLRNEQFF.

The V call is TRBV14, the J call TRBJ1-6; D remains ambiguous. V lost 4 bases and J lost 6, with 10 bases in between. Germline V lookup: CDR1 SGHDN, CDR2 FVKESK. CDR3 length: 14 residues. CDR3 region: CASSPGESNSPLHF. Here the CDR3 DNA reads TGTGCCAGCAGCCCCGGGGAGAGTAATTCACCCCTCCACTTT.

Only a few counts were recorded for this clonotype. The chain has TRBV4-2 and TRBJ1-1; TRBD1 matches 9 bases. The CDR3 runs to 15 residues. Germline loops: CDR1 LGHNA, CDR2 YNFKEQ. Trimming cost V 1 base and J 5 bases; bases outside gene matches: 5. The CDR3 reads CASSQVQQGATEAFF. In nucleotides, the CDR3 is TGTGCCAGCAGCCAAGTACAACAGGGGGCGACTGAAGCTTTCTTT.

This clonotype occurred many times. The chain uses TRBV5-1 and TRBJ1-2, with D perhaps TRBD1 (6 bases). Trimming removed 6 bases from V and 6 bases from J, with 15 bases in between. The CDR3 has 13 residues. Germline V lookup: CDR1 SGHRS, CDR2 YFSETQ. The CDR3 DNA follows: TGCGCCAGCACTTTGGGGGGGCCGGATGGCTACACCTTC. Amino acid sequence: CASTLGGPDGYTF.

The chain has TRBV6-1 and TRBJ2-3; D is perhaps TRBD2 (7 bases). CDR1 and CDR2 from the germline V gene are MNHNS and SASEGT. This CDR3 is 17 amino acids long. V gave up 6 bases and J gave up 4 bases, with 23 bases separating them. The CDR3 nucleotides are TGTGCCAGCAGCTCCACGGCTCGCGGGGGCAAGTCAGATACGCAGTATTTT. Residues: CASSSTARGGKSDTQYF.

The J gene is TRBJ2-1, the V gene TRBV12-3 or TRBV12-4, with a weak D call TRBD1 (6 bases). V lost 3 bases, J lost 7 bases, and 13 bases lay in between. The CDR3 totals 14 residues. As DNA, the CDR3 is TGTGCCAGCAGTTTCCAACAGGGTGGGAATGAGCAGTTCTTC. As protein: CASSFQQGGNEQFF.

This clonotype was seen a few times. This rearrangement joins TRBV6-2 or TRBV6-3 to TRBJ2-7; D uncertain. The CDR3 contains 13 residues. Germline V CDR1 and CDR2: MNHEY, SVGEGT. The V end lost 6 bases, the J end lost 2 bases, and 11 bases lay between the germline ends. The DNA for the CDR3 is TGTGCCAGCAGCCTAGACACAGCCTACGAGCAGTACTTC. It encodes CASSLDTAYEQYF.

The V and J genes are TRBV6-6 and TRBJ2-3; 11 nucleotides match TRBD2. Germline CDR1 MNHNY, CDR2 SVGAGI (reference sequence). This CDR3 region has 16 residues. The V and J ends lost 4 bases and 6 bases, in that order; junction bases with no gene match: 9. This chain's CDR3 is CASSSLAGGARDTQYF. The CDR3 nucleotides are TGTGCCAGCAGTTCGTTAGCGGGGGGGGCCCGGGATACGCAGTATTTT.

This clonotype was detected ten times or more. The chain employs TRBV6-2 or TRBV6-3 and TRBJ1-1; unclear D gene. Between the trimmed V and J ends, which lost 4 bases and 4 bases, there was a span of 13 bases. Looked up from germline, CDR1 is MNHEY and CDR2 is SVGEGT. The CDR3 loop spans 14 amino acids. The CDR3 DNA sequence: TGTGCCAGCAGTTTCGGAGGGATGGGCACTGAAGCTTTCTTT. This sequence encodes CASSFGGMGTEAFF.

This clonotype was recorded many times. The chain joins TRBV4-2 to TRBJ2-1, with D possibly being TRBD1 or TRBD2 (5 bases each). V dropped 3 bases and J dropped 10 bases, with 13 bases sitting between them. Germline CDR1 is LGHNA and CDR2 is YNFKEQ. The CDR3 totals 13 residues. CDR3 coding DNA: TGTGCCAGCAGCCAGGGGGAGCGAGGCGAGCAGTTCTTC. This gives the protein CASSQGERGEQFF.

This clonotype was detected ten times or more. V gene TRBV9 combines with J gene TRBJ2-3; D might be TRBD1 (6 bases). CDR1 is SGDLS and CDR2 is YYNGEE in the germline V gene. The CDR3 is 15 residues long. Deletions cut 4 bases from V and 0 bases from J, with 12 bases between. This CDR3 reads CASSQRDISTDTQYF. For the CDR3, the DNA is TGTGCCAGCAGCCAGAGGGACATTAGCACAGATACGCAGTATTTT.

This clonotype was recorded at least ten times. This chain connects TRBV6-5 to TRBJ1-1; possibly TRBD1 for D (5 bases). The germline V gene has CDR1 MNHEY and CDR2 SVGAGI. Trimming cost V 0 bases and J 5 bases, with 7 bases left between them. The CDR3 has 13 amino acids. The chain's CDR3 is CASSYSRGTEAFF. DNA for the CDR3: TGTGCCAGCAGTTACTCCCGGGGGACTGAAGCTTTCTTT.

This sequence joins TRBV6-2 or TRBV6-3 and TRBJ1-5, with 8 bases matching TRBD1. CDR1 MNHEY and CDR2 SVGEGT come from the germline V gene. CDR3 length: 14 residues. J was trimmed by 7 bases and V by 4 bases; bases with no gene match: 6. In DNA, the CDR3 is TGTGCCAGCAGTTCGACAGGGGCCTACCAGCCCCAGCATTTT. Its translation is CASSSTGAYQPQHF.

This clonotype was seen ten or more times. The chain combines TRBV5-1 with TRBJ1-1; D call uncertain. V was pared by 4 bases and J by 2 bases, with 12 bases between. CDR3 length: 14 residues. Germline V gene data show CDR1 as SGHRS and CDR2 as YFSETQ. The CDR3 DNA reads TGCGCCAGCAGCAGCAGTCCGGGAAACACTGAAGCTTTCTTT. Translation gives CASSSSPGNTEAFF.

This clonotype was seen ten or more times. The V and J genes are TRBV11-2 and TRBJ1-1; a weak D match, TRBD1 (5 bases). CDR1 and CDR2 from the germline V gene are SGHAT and FQNNGV. This CDR3 has 13 residues. V dropped 6 bases and J dropped 4 bases, with 12 bases sitting between them. Here the CDR3 DNA reads TGTGCCAGCAGTGTCGGACACTCCACTGAAGCTTTCTTT. Translated: CASSVGHSTEAFF.

The rearrangement uses TRBV12-3 or TRBV12-4 and TRBJ1-1; D might be TRBD1 (6 bases). This CDR3 region has 13 residues. The V gene lost 5 bases and the J gene lost 3 bases, with 10 bases spanning the gap. CDR3 in DNA: TGTGCCAGCAGTCTAGGACAGTACACTGAAGCTTTCTTT. Residues: CASSLGQYTEAFF.

The gene calls are TRBV6-5 and TRBJ1-3, with D possibly being TRBD1 (5 bases). This CDR3 contains 15 residues. Germline CDR1 is MNHEY and CDR2 is SVGAGI. V lost 3 bases and J lost 0, with 9 bases in between. CDR3 sequence (DNA): TGTGCCAGCAGTTATGACAGACACTCTGGAAACACCATATATTTT. Protein sequence: CASSYDRHSGNTIYF.

This chain links TRBV10-3 with TRBJ2-3; D ambiguous. V was clipped by 11 bases and J by 2 bases, with 17 bases between them. CDR1 is ENHRY and CDR2 is SYGVKD in the germline V gene. The CDR3 runs 14 residues. CDR3 protein: CAVTPSIDTDTQYF. As DNA, the CDR3 is TGTGCCGTGACCCCGAGCATTGACACAGATACGCAGTATTTT.

Many counts were recorded for this clonotype. The rearrangement links TRBV20-1 to TRBJ1-4; perhaps TRBD1 as D (5 bases). The V and J ends lost 0 bases and 3 bases respectively, with 11 bases between them. Germline V gene data show CDR1 as DFQATT and CDR2 as SNEGSKA (reference sequence). The CDR3 has 15 residues. Here the CDR3 reads CSAREAGVANEKLFF. CDR3 in DNA: TGCAGTGCTAGAGAGGCGGGGGTAGCTAATGAAAAACTGTTTTTT.

The table lists this clonotype with a few counts. The chain has TRBV4-1 and TRBJ1-1; D not resolved. CDR1 is MGHRA, CDR2 YSYEKL, per germline. The CDR3 contains 13 residues. Trimming took 1 base from V and 0 from J, leaving 3 bases between them. CDR3 amino acids: CASSQVLNTEAFF. The CDR3 region has the DNA TGCGCCAGCAGCCAAGTTCTGAACACTGAAGCTTTCTTT.

J is TRBJ1-4 and V is TRBV9; D might be TRBD1 (6 bases). This CDR3 has 15 amino acids. Germline CDR1 reads SGDLS; CDR2 reads YYNGEE. V was cut by 3 bases and J by 8 bases, with 17 bases left in between. CDR3 protein: CASSAKTQGIEKLFF. The CDR3 DNA sequence: TGTGCCAGCAGCGCCAAAACTCAGGGGATCGAAAAACTGTTTTTT.

In its sample, this clonotype was seen many times. V gene TRBV7-2 combines with J gene TRBJ1-4; TRBD1 matches at 8 bases. With V trimmed by 5 bases and J by 6 bases, 5 bases remained unmatched. Germline-derived CDR1 and CDR2 are SGHTA and FQGNSA. CDR3 length: 14 amino acids. The CDR3 here is CASSLTGVDEKLFF. The CDR3 DNA follows: TGTGCCAGCAGCCTGACAGGGGTAGATGAAAAACTGTTTTTT.

This chain connects TRBV4-3 to TRBJ1-2; 11 positions agree with TRBD1. Germline CDR1 is LGHNA and CDR2 is YSLEER. The CDR3 has 14 amino acids. After removal of 3 bases from V and 7 bases from J, the junction contained 4 bases not matched to a gene. CDR3 protein: CASSHPGQGAGYTF. CDR3 coding DNA: TGCGCCAGCAGCCACCCAGGACAGGGGGCTGGCTACACCTTC.